This T cell receptor beta chain was recovered during a study of T cells in Graves' hyperthyroidism and ophthalmopathy. Hyperthyroidism had been newly diagnosed in patients aged 18 to 65, and its duration was under 2 months. It was 8.5 to 10 ml of fresh peripheral blood that supplied the PBMCs. It was RNA transcripts that yielded the amplified TCR beta CDR3 regions. The primer set for the first-round RT-PCR of the TCR CDR3 was HTBI. From the multiplex PCR reads, TCRdb called clonotypes with MiXCR, one entry per CDR3 protein. The sample lists a few hundred thousand distinct CDR3 sequences, 20% to 30% occurring once. This clonotype came up a few times. The antigen is undetermined. Study findings and constraints: Most thyroid-expanded clonotypes above 0.001 were also found in blood.

Germline-derived CDR1 and CDR2 are DFQATT and SNEGSKA (reference sequence). This CDR3 region has 12 residues. V lost 4 bases and J lost 2; bases outside the gene matches: 1. The clonotype originates from a man aged 45-65 years with Graves' hyperthyroidism. The rearrangement uses TRBV20-1 and TRBJ2-7; 8 nucleotides line up with TRBD2. Material: blood. The CDR3 is CSATAGAYEQYF. CDR3 nucleotide sequence: TGCAGTGCTACAGCGGGGGCCTACGAGCAGTACTTC.